These 3 T cell receptor beta chains were sequenced from one sample in a study of OX40 agonist ivuxolimab in advanced cancers. Here immunoSEQ multiplex PCR was the method, and the copy in TCRdb shows in-frame clones only, minus some. This sample has over 50,000 clones, with more than 65% found just once. This sample comprised CD4+ or CD8+ T cells sorted from blood, obtained in a trial of the OX40 agonist ivuxolimab. The receptors stem from an adult with an advanced solid tumor such as melanoma, head and neck, liver or kidney cancer.

The chain employs TRBV2 and TRBJ2-1; D not certain. V was clipped by 3 bases and J by 8 bases, with 5 bases between them. CDR3 length equals 11 residues. Germline V gene lookup returns CDR1 SNHLY and CDR2 FYNNEI. The CDR3, as DNA: TGTGCCAGCAGTGAGTGGGATGAGCAGTTCTTC. It codes for CASSEWDEQFF.

The chain uses TRBV7-9 and TRBJ2-1; a possible D gene is TRBD2 (5 bases). This CDR3 comprises 13 residues. The germline CDR1 and CDR2 sequences are SEHNR and FQNEAQ (reference sequence). V lost 2 bases and J 12 bases, leaving 14 bases between the germline ends. The CDR3 nucleotides are TGTGCCAGCAGCTTATTGGCGGGTGGGCGGCAGTTCTTC. It encodes CASSLLAGGRQFF.

This clone was counted only a few times. The chain recombines TRBV30 with TRBJ2-7; D uncertain. Germline CDR1 is GTSNPN and CDR2 is SVGIG (reference sequence). The CDR3 consists of 12 residues. The ends were cut back, 2 bases at V and 4 bases at J, with 9 bases in the middle. The CDR3 sequence is CAWSNYGYEQYF. The CDR3 bases are TGTGCCTGGAGTAATTATGGGTACGAGCAGTACTTC.